This T cell receptor beta chain emerged from a study of T cell repertoires in cytomegalovirus infection. Study overall: Indications came from public TCR beta signatures; they pointed to CMV infection and to a matching HLA type. Regarding the study as a whole: CMV-specific HLA-C-restricted TCR beta clonotypes dominated the ex vivo response. Summed frequency of public TCR beta families distinguished CMV carriers with the relevant HLA.

This clonotype was counted between two and nine times. Its antigen is currently unknown. The CDR3 extends over 13 amino acids. Looked up from germline, CDR1 is DFQATT and CDR2 is SNEGSKA (reference sequence). Trimming left V 3 bases short and J 5 bases short, with 10 bases between. TCRdb re-called the reads with MiXCR, one entry per CDR3 protein. Of some 300,000 distinct CDR3 sequences listed, approximately 10% are singletons. The receptor was derived from a human donor in good health (CMV status not recorded). Some clones in this sample may be carry-over from other donors' samples. Specimen: PBMCs. The chain employs TRBV20-1 and TRBJ2-2; D is unclear. The CDR3 loop reads CSARLGDTGELFF. CDR3 DNA: TGCAGTGCTAGGTTAGGAGATACCGGGGAGCTGTTTTTT.